This TCR beta chain emerged from a study of preoperative IRX-2 immunotherapy in early breast cancer. The CDR3 extends over 14 amino acids. Trimming removed 5 bases from V and 4 bases from J, with 15 bases in between. Germline V gene lookup returns CDR1 KGHSH and CDR2 LQKENI. Data came from immunoSEQ multiplex PCR; TCRdb stores just in-frame clones and leaves some out. The table records more than 25,000 clones, approximately 78% of them present only once. Described treatment: preoperative locoregional IRX-2 cytokine immunotherapy. Preoperative locoregional IRX-2 cytokine immunotherapy was tested in the phase Ib source study.

The rearrangement joins TRBV18 to TRBJ2-7; D is possibly TRBD1 or TRBD2 (5 bases each). This receptor was obtained from a human donor with breast cancer. The source material was lymph node tissue, sampled after IRX-2 immunotherapy. The CDR3 loop reads CASSSRDGLYEQYF. The CDR3 coding sequence is TGTGCCAGCTCAAGCCGGGACGGACTTTACGAGCAGTACTTC.